This T cell receptor beta chain was captured by sequencing in a study of T cell changes during pregnancy in multiple sclerosis. The method was immunoSEQ multiplex PCR; TCRdb's version includes in-frame clones alone and lacks a portion of them. The table has about 47,000 clones, about 87% seen once; the top ten hold under 2%. This CDR3 comprises 12 residues. Per germline, CDR1 SGHVS and CDR2 FQNEAQ. The germline V and J ends were trimmed by 3 bases and 3 bases, with 4 bases remaining between them. This sequence was found in a female donor with multiple sclerosis, enrolled in a pregnancy study. The chain employs TRBV7-8 and TRBJ2-3; D is unresolved. This material consisted of peripheral blood, taken in the first trimester of pregnancy. CDR3 coding DNA: TGTGCCAGCAGCTTGTCGACAGATACGCAGTATTTT. Translation: CASSLSTDTQYF.